The 5 T cell receptor beta chains below were found in one sample sequenced in a study of blood T cell repertoires in COVID-19. Measured with immunoSEQ multiplex PCR; TCRdb has only the in-frame clones, and not every one. The sample consists of roughly 440,000 clones, about 91% of them appearing once. Specimen: peripheral blood. Every receptor here comes from a woman between 45 and 65 years old with COVID-19, enrolled during active disease.

The V gene is TRBV27, the J gene TRBJ1-1; 8 bases fit TRBD1. Unmatched junction bases numbered 5, after V lost 3 bases and J lost 5 bases. Germline loops: CDR1 MNHEY, CDR2 SMNVEV (reference sequence). This CDR3 region has 14 residues. The CDR3 loop reads CASSFRGRETEAFF. The CDR3 bases are TGTGCCAGCAGTTTCAGGGGGCGGGAAACTGAAGCTTTCTTT.

The rearrangement links TRBV7-3 to TRBJ2-7; D not resolved. The CDR3 loop spans 14 amino acids. V was shortened by 2 bases and J by 0 bases, with 8 bases between the two germline ends. CDR1 and CDR2 (germline): SGHTA, FQGTGA. CDR3 DNA sequence: TGTGCCAGCAGCTTAGGGCCCACCTCCTACGAGCAGTACTTC. Protein sequence: CASSLGPTSYEQYF.

This clone was seen a single time. This rearrangement joins TRBV12-1 to TRBJ1-5. TRBV12-1 is labeled a pseudogene. CDR3 length: 15 residues. CDR3 nucleotide sequence: TGTGCCATAACGCGGGGGCACAATAGCAATCAGCCCCAGCATTTT. Its translation: CAITRGHNSNQPQHF.

V is TRBV5-1 and J is TRBJ2-1, with TRBD2 matching over 10 bases. CDR3 length: 15 residues. CDR1 SGHRS and CDR2 YFSETQ come from the germline V gene. V was pared by 4 bases and J by 6 bases, with 7 bases of the junction left unmatched. CDR3 region: CASSVSGGATNEQFF. Here the CDR3 DNA reads TGCGCCAGCAGCGTAAGCGGGGGGGCTACCAATGAGCAGTTCTTC. Drawing the rest from reference TRBV5-1 and TRBJ2-1, the complete variable domain is KAGVTQTPRYLIKTRGQQVTLSCSPISGHRSVSWYQQTPGQGLQFLFEYFSETQRNKGNFPGRFSGRQFSNSRSEMNVSTLELGDSALYLCASSVSGGATNEQFFGPGTRLTVL.

The chain carries TRBV10-1 and TRBJ1-1; D is undetermined. Trimming pared 3 bases from V and 0 bases from J, leaving 5 bases between. Germline V gives CDR1 WNHNN, CDR2 SYGVQD (reference sequence). The CDR3 length is 13 residues. This chain's CDR3 is CASSEAVNTEAFF. CDR3 nucleotides: TGCGCCAGCAGTGAAGCGGTGAACACTGAAGCTTTCTTT.